The clone carrying this T cell receptor (beta chain) has ten or more counts. The sample comes from a study of response to subunit inactivated influenza vaccine. The CDR3 spans 16 residues. V trimming: 3 bases; J trimming: 2 bases; junction bases outside the gene matches: 3. Per the germline V gene, CDR1 is LNHNV and CDR2 is YYDKDF (reference sequence). TCRdb re-called the RT-PCR reads through MiXCR, storing one row per CDR3 protein. The sample carries 500,000 to 550,000 distinct CDR3 sequences, about 7.6% recorded once. Here the sequenced sample was PBMCs from blood, taken around 25 months after vaccination. J is TRBJ2-3 and V is TRBV15; 12 positions agree with TRBD2. The source is a man aged 45 to 75 who received an inactivated influenza vaccine. The CDR3 region has the DNA TGTGCCACCAGCAGCCGACTAGCGGGAGTCACAGATACGCAGTATTTT. Encoded protein: CATSSRLAGVTDTQYF.